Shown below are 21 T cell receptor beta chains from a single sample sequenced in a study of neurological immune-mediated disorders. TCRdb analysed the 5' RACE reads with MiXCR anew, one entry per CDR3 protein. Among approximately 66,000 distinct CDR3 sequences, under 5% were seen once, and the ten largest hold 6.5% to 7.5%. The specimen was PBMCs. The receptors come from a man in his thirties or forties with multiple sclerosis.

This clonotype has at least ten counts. The CDR3 protein is CASSRSPRPTGRLSGGELFF. For the CDR3, the DNA is TGCGCCAGCAGCCGCTCTCCTCGCCCGACAGGGCGACTTTCCGGCGGGGAGCTGTTTTTT. The V call is TRBV4-1, the J call TRBJ2-2, with TRBD1 matching 7 bases. Germline V gene sequence: CDR1 MGHRA, CDR2 YSYEKL. The CDR3 has 20 residues. V gave up 4 bases and J gave up 7 bases; unmatched junction bases: 24.

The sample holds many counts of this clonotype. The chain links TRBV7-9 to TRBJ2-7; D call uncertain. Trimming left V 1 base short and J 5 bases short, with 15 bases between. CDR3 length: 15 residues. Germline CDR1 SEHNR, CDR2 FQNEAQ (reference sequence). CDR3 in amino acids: CASSLVPSAADEQYV. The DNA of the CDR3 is TGTGCCAGCAGCTTAGTCCCTTCGGCGGCTGACGAGCAGTACGTC.

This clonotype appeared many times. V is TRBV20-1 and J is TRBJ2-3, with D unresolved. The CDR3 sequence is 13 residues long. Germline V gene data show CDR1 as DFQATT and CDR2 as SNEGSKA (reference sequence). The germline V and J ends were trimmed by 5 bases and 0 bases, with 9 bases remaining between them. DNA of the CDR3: TGCAGTGCTCAAAAAACTAGCACAGATACGCAGTATTTT. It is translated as CSAQKTSTDTQYF.

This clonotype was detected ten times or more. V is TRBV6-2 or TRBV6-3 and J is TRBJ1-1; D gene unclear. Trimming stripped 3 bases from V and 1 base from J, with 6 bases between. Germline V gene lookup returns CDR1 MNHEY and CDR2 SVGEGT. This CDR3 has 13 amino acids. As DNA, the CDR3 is TGTGCCAGCAGTTATATCGGGAACACTGAAGCTTTCTTT. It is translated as CASSYIGNTEAFF.

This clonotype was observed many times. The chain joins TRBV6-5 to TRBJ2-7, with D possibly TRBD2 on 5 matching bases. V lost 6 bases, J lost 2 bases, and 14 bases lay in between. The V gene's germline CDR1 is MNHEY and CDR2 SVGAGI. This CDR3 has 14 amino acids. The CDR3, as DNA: TGTGCCAGCAGCCCTCTATCGGGGACCTACGAGCAGTACTTC. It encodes CASSPLSGTYEQYF.

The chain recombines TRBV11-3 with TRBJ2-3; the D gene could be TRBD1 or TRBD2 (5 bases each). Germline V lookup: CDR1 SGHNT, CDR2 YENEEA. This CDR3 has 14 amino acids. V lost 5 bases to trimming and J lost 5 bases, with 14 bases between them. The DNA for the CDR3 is TGTGCCAGCAGCCCCGGTGGGACGGGAGATACGCAGTATTTT. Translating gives CASSPGGTGDTQYF. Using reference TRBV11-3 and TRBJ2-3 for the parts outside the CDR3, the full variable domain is EAGVVQSPRYKIIEKKQPVAFWCNPISGHNTLYWYLQNLGQGPELLIRYENEEAVDDSQLPKDRFSAERLKGVDSTLKIQPAELGDSAVYLCASSPGGTGDTQYFGPGTRLTVL.

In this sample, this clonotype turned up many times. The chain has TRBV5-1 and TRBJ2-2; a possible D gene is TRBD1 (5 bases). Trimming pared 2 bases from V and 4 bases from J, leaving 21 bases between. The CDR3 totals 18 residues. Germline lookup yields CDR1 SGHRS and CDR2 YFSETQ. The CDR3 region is CASSLGHLRSIPTGELFF. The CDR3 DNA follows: TGCGCCAGCAGCTTAGGACACTTGAGATCCATTCCCACCGGGGAGCTGTTTTTT.

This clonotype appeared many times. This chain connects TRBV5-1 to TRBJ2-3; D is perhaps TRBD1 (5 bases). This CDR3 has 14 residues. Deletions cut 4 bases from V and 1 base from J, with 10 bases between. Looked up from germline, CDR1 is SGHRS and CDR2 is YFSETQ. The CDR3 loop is CASSKGFGTDTQYF. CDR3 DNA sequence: TGCGCCAGCAGCAAGGGGTTCGGCACAGATACGCAGTATTTT.

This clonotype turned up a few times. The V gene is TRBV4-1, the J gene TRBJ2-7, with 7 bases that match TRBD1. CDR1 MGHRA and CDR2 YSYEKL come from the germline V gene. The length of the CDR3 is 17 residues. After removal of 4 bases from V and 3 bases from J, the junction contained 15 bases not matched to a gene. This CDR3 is CASSRTTGDRTDYEQYF. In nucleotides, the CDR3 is TGCGCCAGCAGCCGGACCACAGGGGACAGAACCGACTACGAGCAGTACTTC.

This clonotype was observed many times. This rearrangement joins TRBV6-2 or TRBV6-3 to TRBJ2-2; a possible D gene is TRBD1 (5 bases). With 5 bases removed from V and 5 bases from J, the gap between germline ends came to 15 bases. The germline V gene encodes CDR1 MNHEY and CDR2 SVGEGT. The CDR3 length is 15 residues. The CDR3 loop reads CASSTPAAGTGELFF. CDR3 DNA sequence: TGTGCCAGCAGTACCCCCGCGGCAGGGACCGGGGAGCTGTTTTTT.

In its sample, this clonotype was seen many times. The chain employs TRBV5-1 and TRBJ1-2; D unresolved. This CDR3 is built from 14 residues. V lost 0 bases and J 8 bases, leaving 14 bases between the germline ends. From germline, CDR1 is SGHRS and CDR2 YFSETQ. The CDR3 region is CASSLEIRVRGYTF. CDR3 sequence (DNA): TGCGCCAGCAGCTTGGAAATCCGGGTACGGGGCTACACCTTC.

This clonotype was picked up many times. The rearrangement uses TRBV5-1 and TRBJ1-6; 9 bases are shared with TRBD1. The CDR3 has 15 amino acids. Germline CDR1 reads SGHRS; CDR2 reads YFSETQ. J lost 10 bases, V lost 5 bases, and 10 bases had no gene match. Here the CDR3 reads CASSSQGTGRSPLHF. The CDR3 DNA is TGCGCCAGCAGTTCCCAAGGGACAGGGAGATCACCCCTCCACTTT. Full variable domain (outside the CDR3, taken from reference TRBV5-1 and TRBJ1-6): KAGVTQTPRYLIKTRGQQVTLSCSPISGHRSVSWYQQTPGQGLQFLFEYFSETQRNKGNFPGRFSGRQFSNSRSEMNVSTLELGDSALYLCASSSQGTGRSPLHFGNGTRLTVT.

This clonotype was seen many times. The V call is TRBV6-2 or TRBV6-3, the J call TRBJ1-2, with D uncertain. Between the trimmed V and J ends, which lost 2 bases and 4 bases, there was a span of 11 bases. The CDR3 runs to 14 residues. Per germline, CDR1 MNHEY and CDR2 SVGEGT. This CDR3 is CASSYTEQPYGYTF. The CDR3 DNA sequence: TGTGCCAGCAGTTACACGGAGCAACCCTATGGCTACACCTTC.

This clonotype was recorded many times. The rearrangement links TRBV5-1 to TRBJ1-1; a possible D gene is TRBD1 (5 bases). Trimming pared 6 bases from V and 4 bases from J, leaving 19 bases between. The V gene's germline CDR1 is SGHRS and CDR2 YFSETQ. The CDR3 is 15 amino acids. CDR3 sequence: CASTQTGGAGTEAFF. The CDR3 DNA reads TGCGCCAGCACCCAGACGGGTGGGGCTGGCACTGAAGCTTTCTTT.

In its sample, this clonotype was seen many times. The CDR3 spells CASSQDFRTGGGTEAFF. DNA of the CDR3: TGTGCCAGCAGCCAAGATTTTCGGACAGGGGGCGGAACTGAAGCTTTCTTT. The rearrangement joins TRBV14 to TRBJ1-1; 11 bases are a match to TRBD1. The V segment lost 0 bases and the J segment 5 bases; nucleotides outside the gene matches: 8. The length of the CDR3 is 17 residues. The germline CDR1 and CDR2 sequences are SGHDN and FVKESK.

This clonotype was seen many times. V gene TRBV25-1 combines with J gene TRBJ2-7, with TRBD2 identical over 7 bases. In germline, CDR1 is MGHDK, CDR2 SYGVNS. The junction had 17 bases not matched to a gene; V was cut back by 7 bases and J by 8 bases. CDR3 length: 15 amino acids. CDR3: CASTPNSGQGEKQYF. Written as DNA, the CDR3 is TGTGCCAGCACCCCTAATAGCGGGCAGGGAGAAAAGCAGTACTTC.

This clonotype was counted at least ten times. The CDR3 region is CSATSVLGDEQFF. DNA of the CDR3: TGCAGTGCCACTAGCGTCCTGGGCGATGAGCAGTTCTTC. The chain combines TRBV20-1 with TRBJ2-1; TRBD2 agrees at 7 bases. This CDR3 region has 13 residues. Germline-derived CDR1 and CDR2 are DFQATT and SNEGSKA (reference sequence). V lost 6 bases and J lost 8; bases outside the gene matches: 10.

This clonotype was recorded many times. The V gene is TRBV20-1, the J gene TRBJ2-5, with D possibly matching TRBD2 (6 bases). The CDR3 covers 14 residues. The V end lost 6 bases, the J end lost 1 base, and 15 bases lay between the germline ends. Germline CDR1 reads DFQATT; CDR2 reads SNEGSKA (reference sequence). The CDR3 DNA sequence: TGCAGTGCCCCGAGAGGAGGGTTCCAAGAGACCCAGTACTTC. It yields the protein CSAPRGGFQETQYF.

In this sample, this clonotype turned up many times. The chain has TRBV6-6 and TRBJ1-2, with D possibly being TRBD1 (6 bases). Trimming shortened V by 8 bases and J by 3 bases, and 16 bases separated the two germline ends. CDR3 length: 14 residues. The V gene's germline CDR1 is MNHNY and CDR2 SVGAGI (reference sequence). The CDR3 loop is CASARTGGYYGYTF. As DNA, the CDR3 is TGTGCCAGCGCCCGTACGGGGGGCTACTATGGCTACACCTTC.

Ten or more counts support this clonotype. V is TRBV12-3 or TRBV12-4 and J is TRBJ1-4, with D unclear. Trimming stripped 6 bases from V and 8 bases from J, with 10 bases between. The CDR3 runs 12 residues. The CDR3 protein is CASSHGREKLFF. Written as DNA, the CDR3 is TGTGCCAGCAGCCACGGCCGAGAAAAACTGTTTTTT.

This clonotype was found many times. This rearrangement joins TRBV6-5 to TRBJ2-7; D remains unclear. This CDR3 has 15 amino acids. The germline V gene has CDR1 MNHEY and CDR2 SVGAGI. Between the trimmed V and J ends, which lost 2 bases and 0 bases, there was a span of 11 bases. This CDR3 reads CASSYGPVSSYEQYF. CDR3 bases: TGTGCCAGCAGTTACGGGCCAGTTAGCTCCTACGAGCAGTACTTC.